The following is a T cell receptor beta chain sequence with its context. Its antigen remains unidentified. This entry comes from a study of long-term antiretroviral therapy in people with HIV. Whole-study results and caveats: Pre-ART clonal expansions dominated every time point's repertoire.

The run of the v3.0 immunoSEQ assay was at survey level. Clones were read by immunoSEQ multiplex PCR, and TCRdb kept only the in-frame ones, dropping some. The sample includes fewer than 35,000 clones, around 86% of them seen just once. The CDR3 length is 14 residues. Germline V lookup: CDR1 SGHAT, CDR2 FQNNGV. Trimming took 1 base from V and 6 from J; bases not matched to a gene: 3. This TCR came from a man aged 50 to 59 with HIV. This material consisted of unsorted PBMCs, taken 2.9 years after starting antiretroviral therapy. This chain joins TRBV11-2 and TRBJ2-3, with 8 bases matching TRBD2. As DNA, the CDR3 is TGTGCCAGCAGCTTAGCGGGGGGGGAGGATACGCAGTATTTT. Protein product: CASSLAGGEDTQYF.